Sequencing of this TCR beta chain was carried out in a study of blood T cell repertoires in COVID-19. Background on the study: Donors in the United States, Italy and Spain gave samples during acute or convalescent COVID-19. From T cells, B-cell-depleted T cells, or PBMCs came the material, which was cDNA or gDNA.

Source study methods: Nucleated cell counts were estimated from reference gene primer amplification. Method: immunoSEQ multiplex PCR; TCRdb's copy keeps in-frame clones and lacks some. The V and J calls and the clone size are those of that table, but D and trimming were determined from the DNA. The sample includes about 120,000 clones, roughly 88% of them seen just once. V lost 0 bases, J lost 7 bases, and 9 bases lay in between. The germline gives CDR1 MNHEY, CDR2 SVGAGI. The CDR3 length is 13 residues. The clonotype was recovered from a woman in her 50s with active or convalescent COVID-19. The material sequenced was peripheral blood. The V call is TRBV6-5, the J call TRBJ1-1, with D unresolved. The CDR3 loop is CASSYSKPGEAFF. The CDR3 DNA is TGTGCCAGCAGTTACTCGAAGCCTGGTGAAGCTTTCTTT.